This TCR beta chain was recorded in a study of blood T cell repertoires in COVID-19. Study-level background: T cells, B-cell-depleted T cells, or PBMCs provided the cDNA or gDNA that served as material.

Libraries were prepared by immunoSEQ multiplex PCR; TCRdb keeps only in-frame clonotypes and omits some of them. The sample consists of about 190,000 clones, approximately 85% of them appearing once. V trimming: 0 bases; J trimming: 1 base; junction bases outside the gene matches: 4. The CDR3 runs to 16 residues. Germline assignment: CDR1 SGHTA and CDR2 FQGNSA. The chain combines TRBV7-2 with TRBJ2-7; 9 nucleotides align to TRBD1. The origin of this receptor is a woman in her 70s with active or convalescent COVID-19. The sequencing input was peripheral blood. The CDR3, as DNA: TGTGCCAGCAGCTTAGCGCTTGGACAGGGGTCCTACGAGCAGTACTTC. Amino acid sequence: CASSLALGQGSYEQYF. Full variable domain (missing parts from reference TRBV7-2 and TRBJ2-7): GAGVSQSPSNKVTEKGKDVELRCDPISGHTALYWYRQSLGQGLEFLIYFQGNSAPDKSGLPSDRFSAERTGGSVSTLTIQRTQQEDSAVYLCASSLALGQGSYEQYFGPGTRLTVT.